These 3 T cell receptor beta chains came from one sample sequenced in a study of cytomegalovirus exposure and HLA in healthy donors. The PCR employed 60 Vbeta primers together with 13 Jbeta primers. Libraries were prepared by immunoSEQ multiplex PCR; TCRdb keeps only in-frame clonotypes and omits some of them. Of tens of thousands of clones detected, roughly 75% appear once; the ten largest clones hold around 7%. The sequencing input was PBMCs. The receptor set was obtained from a woman aged 40 to 50 in good health and CMV-seronegative.

This chain links TRBV7-8 with TRBJ1-3, with 7 bases that match TRBD1. This CDR3 is 16 amino acids long. Trimming at V came to 4 bases and at J to 5 bases, leaving 11 bases not matched to a gene. In germline, CDR1 is SGHVS, CDR2 FQNEAQ. The CDR3: CASSSTGKEVRNTIYF. In nucleotides, the CDR3 is TGTGCCAGCAGCTCGACAGGGAAAGAAGTTAGAAACACCATATATTTT.

This clone has just a few counts. The rearrangement joins TRBV28 to TRBJ2-7; D is perhaps TRBD1 (6 bases). Germline V gene sequence: CDR1 MDHEN, CDR2 SYDVKM. Between the trimmed V and J ends, which lost 6 bases and 3 bases, there was a span of 9 bases. The CDR3 is 12 residues long. CDR3 sequence reads: CASRLDSYEQYF. The CDR3 DNA is TGTGCCAGCAGATTGGACAGCTACGAGCAGTACTTC. Complete variable domain (other parts from reference TRBV28 and TRBJ2-7): DVKVTQSSRYLVKRTGEKVFLECVQDMDHENMFWYRQDPGLGLRLIYFSYDVKMKEKGDIPEGYSVSREKKERFSLILESASTNQTSMYLCASRLDSYEQYFGPGTRLTVT.

The chain links TRBV25-1 to TRBJ2-5; 9 nucleotides agree with TRBD1. The DNA matches TRBJ2-7 better at its end, which makes the J call doubtful. The CDR3 extends over 15 amino acids. Germline V gene lookup returns CDR1 MGHDK and CDR2 SYGVNS. The CDR3 sequence: CASSEPGQGNYEQYF. The CDR3, as DNA: TGTGCCAGCAGTGAACCGGGACAGGGAAACTACGAGCAGTACTTC.